This is a list of T cell receptor beta chains from one sample in a study of Ad26.COV2.S vaccination and SARS-CoV-2 variants. The data were produced by immunoSEQ multiplex PCR, yet TCRdb's version contains in-frame clones alone and is incomplete. The sample records 350,000 to 500,000 clones, about 90% being singletons. The source material was peripheral blood, sampled in a trial of Ad26.COV2.S vaccine versus placebo. The source of these receptors is a person aged 18-65 years who received the Ad26.COV2.S COVID-19 vaccine or a placebo. The CDR3 runs from the conserved cysteine through the conserved F or W. A D gene is named only where the DNA matches it firmly. The size field is filled for only some rows; it gives once, few, many or a size class.

TRBV7-8	-	-	16	TRBJ1-5	TGTGCCAGCAGCTTAGGTTACCGGGGGAGCAATCAGCCCCAGCATTTT	CASSLGYRGSNQPQHF
TRBV19	-	-	14	TRBJ2-7	TGTGCCAGTAGTATCCCCGGTGGGTCCTACGAGCAGTACTTC	CASSIPGGSYEQYF
TRBV3-1/TRBV3-2	TRBD1	-	14	TRBJ2-5	TGTGCCAGCAGCGCGAACAGGGGCCAAGAGACCCAGTACTTC	CASSANRGQETQYF
TRBV11-1	-	-	15	TRBJ1-5	TGTGCCAGCAGTAAAGGGAGGGGTAGCAATCAGCCCCAGCATTTT	CASSKGRGSNQPQHF
TRBV27	-	once	15	TRBJ1-6	TGTGCCAGCAGTCCCTCCGGGGGGATCAATTCACCCCTCCACTTT	CASSPSGGINSPLHF
TRBV6-1	TRBD2	-	17	TRBJ2-1	TGTGCCAGCAGTGAAGTTGAAAGCGGGAGTCCCTACAATGAGCAGTTCTTC	CASSEVESGSPYNEQFF
TRBV5-5	TRBD1	-	15	TRBJ1-3	TGTGCCAGCAGCCGAACGACAGGGCCTGGAAACACCATATATTTT	CASSRTTGPGNTIYF
TRBV2	-	-	12	TRBJ2-3	TGTGCCAGCAGTGGGGTAACAGATACGCAGTATTTT	CASSGVTDTQYF
TRBV14	-	-	15	TRBJ2-2	TGTGCCAGCAGCCAATATATGCCGGGACTCGGGGAGCTGTTTTTT	CASSQYMPGLGELFF
TRBV10-2	-	-	13	TRBJ2-5	TGCGCCAGCAGTGACGGGATTCGAGAGACCCAGTACTTC	CASSDGIRETQYF
TRBV5-4	-	once	15	TRBJ2-7	TGTGCCAGCAGCCCCCCCGGAGTGAAAAGGGACGAGCAGTACTTC	CASSPPGVKRDEQYF
TRBV5-5	-	-	14	TRBJ2-7	TGTGCCAGCACCGGGTTCGCAGGGATCTACGAGCAGTACTTC	CASTGFAGIYEQYF
TRBV7-8	-	-	16	TRBJ2-5	TGTGCCAGCAGCTTAAGAGCGCGAGGATTCCAAGAGACCCAGTACTTC	CASSLRARGFQETQYF
TRBV9	TRBD2	-	15	TRBJ2-7	TGTGCCAGCAGCGTCGCGCCGGGAGGGAGTGGAGAGCAGTACTTC	CASSVAPGGSGEQYF
TRBV4-1	TRBD2	-	15	TRBJ2-7	TGCGCCAGCAGTCTTCTAGCGGAAGCCGCCTACGAGCAGTACTTC	CASSLLAEAAYEQYF
TRBV28	-	-	14	TRBJ1-5	TGTGCCAGCAGTCAAGGGGGAGCCAATCAGCCCCAGCATTTT	CASSQGGANQPQHF
TRBV28	TRBD2	-	14	TRBJ2-1	TGTGCCAGCAGTTTAGCGGGAGTATCCCATGAGCAGTTCTTC	CASSLAGVSHEQFF
TRBV11-3	TRBD1	-	14	TRBJ2-2	TGTGCCAGCAGCATCCAGACAGGGACCGGGGAGCTGTTTTTT	CASSIQTGTGELFF
TRBV19	-	-	15	TRBJ2-7	TGTGCCAGTAGCACAGGACTGGATCCTCCCTACGAGCAGTACTTC	CASSTGLDPPYEQYF
TRBV27	TRBD1	-	14	TRBJ1-5	TGTGCCAGCAGTCCCGGACAGGGCGGACAGCCCCAGCATTTT	CASSPGQGGQPQHF
TRBV5-8	TRBD1	-	16	TRBJ1-5	TGTGCCAGCAGCTTGGAGCCGACAGGGCGCAATCAGCCCCAGCATTTT	CASSLEPTGRNQPQHF